This T cell receptor beta chain appears in the sequencing data of a study of CD8 T cells in ankylosing spondylitis. Findings of the study overall: Disease-linked clones, CD8+, were relatively rare in peripheral blood.

There are a few counts of this clonotype. Its antigen is unknown. After removal of 5 bases from V and 5 bases from J, the junction contained 9 bases not matched to a gene. Germline V lookup: CDR1 SEHNR, CDR2 FQNEAQ (reference sequence). The CDR3 spans 16 residues. TCRdb re-called the 5' RACE reads through MiXCR, storing one row per CDR3 protein. The sample includes around 300,000 distinct CDR3 sequences, approximately 15% of them seen just once. This TCR derives from a male donor with ankylosing spondylitis or in good health (not recorded which). This rearrangement joins TRBV7-9 to TRBJ2-3; 11 bases fit TRBD1. The sequencing input was blood, either unsorted or a sorted T cell fraction (not recorded which). The CDR3 here is CASSPRTGGREDTQYF. DNA for the CDR3: TGTGCCAGCAGCCCCCGGACAGGGGGCAGGGAAGATACGCAGTATTTT.